This TCR beta chain stems from a study of blood T cell repertoires in COVID-19. Study background: Spain, Italy and the United States supplied samples that represented acute and convalescent COVID-19. Sample material is recorded as cDNA or gDNA derived from T cells, B-cell-depleted T cells, or PBMCs.

Authors' data handling: Amplification of reference gene primers provided the estimated nucleated cell counts. Clones were sequenced by immunoSEQ multiplex PCR, and TCRdb holds only the in-frame ones, with some missing. D and trimming come from the DNA, and the V and J calls and clone size come from that table. There are more than 95,000 clones in the sample; around 81% occur only once, and approximately 12% lies in the top ten. CDR1 is SGHKS, CDR2 YYEKEE, per germline (reference sequence). The CDR3 sequence is 14 residues long. Trimming shortened V by 4 bases and J by 1 base, and 11 bases separated the two germline ends.

The receptor comes from a man aged 55 to 70 with acute or convalescent COVID-19. The sample comprised peripheral blood. This sequence joins TRBV5-5 and TRBJ1-1, with D unresolved. Here the CDR3 DNA reads TGTGCCAGCAGCCGGGTCGGAGGGAACACTGAAGCTTTCTTT. Protein sequence: CASSRVGGNTEAFF.